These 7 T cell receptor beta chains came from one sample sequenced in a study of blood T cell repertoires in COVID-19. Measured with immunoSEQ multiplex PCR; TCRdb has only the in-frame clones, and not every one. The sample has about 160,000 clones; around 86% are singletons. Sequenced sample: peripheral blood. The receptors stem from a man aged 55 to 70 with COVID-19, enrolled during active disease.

CDR3 sequence: CATSDFGVGQFF. Here the CDR3 DNA reads TGTGCCACCAGTGATTTCGGGGTAGGGCAGTTCTTC. This rearrangement joins TRBV24-1 to TRBJ2-1, with TRBD2 as a possible D gene (5 bases). The CDR3 has 12 residues. V gave up 1 base and J gave up 12 bases, with 9 bases separating them. The V gene's germline CDR1 is KGHDR and CDR2 SFDVKD.

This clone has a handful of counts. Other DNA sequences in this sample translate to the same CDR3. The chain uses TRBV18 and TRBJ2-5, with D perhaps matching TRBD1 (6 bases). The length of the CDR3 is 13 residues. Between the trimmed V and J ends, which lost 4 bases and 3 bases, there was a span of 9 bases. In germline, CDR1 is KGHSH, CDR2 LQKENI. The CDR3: CASSLGQKETQYF. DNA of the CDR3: TGTGCCAGCTCACTTGGACAGAAAGAGACCCAGTACTTC.

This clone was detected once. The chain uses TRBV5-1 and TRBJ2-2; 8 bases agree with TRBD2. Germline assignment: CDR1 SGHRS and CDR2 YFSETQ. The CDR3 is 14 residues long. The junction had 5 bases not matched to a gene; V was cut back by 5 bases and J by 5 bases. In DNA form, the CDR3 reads TGCGCCAGCAGAGCGGGAGACCATACCGGGGAGCTGTTTTTT. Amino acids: CASRAGDHTGELFF.

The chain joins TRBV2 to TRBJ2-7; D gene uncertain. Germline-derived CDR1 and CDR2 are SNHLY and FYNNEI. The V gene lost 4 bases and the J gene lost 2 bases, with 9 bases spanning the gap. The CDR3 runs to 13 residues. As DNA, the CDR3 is TGTGCCAGCAGTGTGGTAACAGCCTACGAGCAGTACTTC. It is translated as CASSVVTAYEQYF.

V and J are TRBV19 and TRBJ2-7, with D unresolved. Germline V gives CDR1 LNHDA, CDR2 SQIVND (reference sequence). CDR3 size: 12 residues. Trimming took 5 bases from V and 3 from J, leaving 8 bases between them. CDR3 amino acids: CASSAEDYEQYF. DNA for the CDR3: TGTGCCAGTAGTGCTGAGGACTACGAGCAGTACTTC.

The CDR3 here is CASSSLGQLDAAFF. The DNA of the CDR3 is TGTGCCAGCAGCTCCCTGGGACAGTTGGATGCAGCTTTCTTT. This chain uses TRBV7-9 with TRBJ1-1, with 7 bases fitting TRBD1. The CDR3 has 14 residues. The germline V gene has CDR1 SEHNR and CDR2 FQNEAQ (reference sequence). V shed 4 bases and J 10 bases; nucleotides not matched to a gene: 12.

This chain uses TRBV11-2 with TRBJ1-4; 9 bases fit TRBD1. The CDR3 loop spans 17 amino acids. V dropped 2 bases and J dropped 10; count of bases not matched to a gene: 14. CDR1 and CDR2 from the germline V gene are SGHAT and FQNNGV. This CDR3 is CASSLNLRTGVPAKLFF. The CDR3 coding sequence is TGTGCCAGCAGCTTAAACCTCCGGACAGGGGTTCCCGCAAAACTGTTTTTT.